The rows below give T cell receptor beta chains drawn from one sample of a study of cytotoxic CD8 clonotypes in ibrutinib-treated CLL. Sequencing used immunoSEQ multiplex PCR; TCRdb keeps in-frame clones, though not all of them. The sample has tens of thousands of clones, less than 75% seen once; the top ten hold approximately 15%. The source was PBMCs, collected after 12 months of ibrutinib treatment. These receptors all stem from a human donor with chronic lymphocytic leukemia. CDR3s include the opening cysteine and the closing phenylalanine or tryptophan. The D gene is left open where the match is weak. The size entry is marked missing in some rows and otherwise reads once, few, many or a size class.

j_call d_call clone_size v_call cdr3_aa cdr3_nt
TRBJ1-2 TRBD1 - TRBV28 CASKRTGPVYGYTF TGTGCCAGCAAACGGACAGGGCCAGTCTATGGCTACACCTTC
TRBJ2-5 - - TRBV5-6 CASSMVTVQETQYF TGTGCCAGCAGCATGGTGACAGTACAAGAGACCCAGTACTTC
TRBJ1-5 - - TRBV19 CASSIPQGLNQPQHF TGTGCCAGTAGTATACCCCAGGGACTCAATCAGCCCCAGCATTTT
TRBJ2-1 TRBD2 few TRBV19 CASSWAGGSNEQFF TGTGCCAGTAGTTGGGCGGGGGGTTCCAATGAGCAGTTCTTC
TRBJ2-7 - - TRBV28 CASSVAGGDEQYF TGTGCCAGCAGTGTAGCCGGAGGGGACGAGCAGTACTTC
TRBJ2-7 - - TRBV7-2 CASSLVGGARYEQYF TGTGCCAGCAGCTTGGTGGGGGGGGCAAGGTACGAGCAGTACTTC
TRBJ2-1 TRBD1 many TRBV27 CASSVWTGADEQFF TGTGCCAGCAGTGTCTGGACAGGGGCCGATGAGCAGTTCTTC
TRBJ1-2 - few TRBV11-2 CASSTSRNYGYTF TGTGCCAGCAGCACGTCCAGAAACTATGGCTACACCTTC
TRBJ2-2 TRBD2 - TRBV27 CASRLAGVNTGELFF TGTGCCAGCAGGCTAGCGGGGGTGAACACCGGGGAGCTGTTTTTT
TRBJ1-1 - - TRBV6-5 CASSVDSFTEAFF TGTGCCAGCAGTGTGGACAGCTTCACTGAAGCTTTCTTT
TRBJ1-2 TRBD1 - TRBV6-5 CASSYLGQRNYGYTF TGTGCCAGCAGTTACTTGGGACAGAGGAACTATGGCTACACCTTC
TRBJ1-1 TRBD1 - TRBV9 CASSARQGSTEAFF TGTGCCAGCAGCGCAAGACAGGGGAGCACTGAAGCTTTCTTT
TRBJ2-2 TRBD2 few TRBV13 CASSFSGTSIGELFF TGTGCCAGCAGCTTCTCCGGGACTAGCATCGGGGAGCTGTTTTTT
TRBJ2-3 - - TRBV2 CASGRGPFTDTQYF TGTGCCAGCGGGAGGGGGCCATTCACAGATACGCAGTATTTT
TRBJ1-6 TRBD1 few TRBV6-1 CASSDRNRGYNSPLHF TGTGCCAGCAGTGATCGAAACAGGGGCTATAATTCACCCCTCCACTTT
TRBJ1-1 - - TRBV4-2 CASSLGVNTEAFF TGTGCCAGCAGCTTGGGAGTGAACACTGAAGCTTTCTTT
TRBJ2-2 - - TRBV5-1 CASSLEASDTGELFF TGCGCCAGCAGCTTGGAGGCTAGCGATACCGGGGAGCTGTTTTTT
TRBJ2-7 - - TRBV28 CASSLISQLRGQYF TGTGCCAGCAGTTTAATATCGCAGCTCCGGGGACAGTACTTC
TRBJ1-1 - - TRBV25-1 CASSPQGRLTEAFF TGTGCCAGCAGTCCCCAGGGCAGACTTACCGAAGCTTTCTTT
TRBJ1-4 - once TRBV28 CASSFVKPEKLFF TGTGCCAGCAGTTTCGTCAAGCCGGAAAAACTGTTTTTT
TRBJ2-1 - - TRBV19 CASATDSSSYNEQFF TGTGCCAGTGCAACGGACAGCTCCTCCTACAATGAGCAGTTCTTC
TRBJ2-7 - - TRBV4-2 CASSPVLLAGWVYEQYF TGTGCCAGCAGCCCCGTCCTACTAGCAGGATGGGTCTACGAGCAGTACTTC
TRBJ2-1 - - TRBV19 CASSPRTPGPNEQFF TGTGCCAGTAGTCCGAGAACCCCGGGGCCCAATGAGCAGTTCTTC
TRBJ2-1 - few TRBV6-1 CASSGRDSLGDEQFF TGTGCCAGCAGTGGACGGGATAGCCTGGGGGATGAGCAGTTCTTC
TRBJ2-3 TRBD2 many TRBV9 CASSVTSGSTDTQYF TGTGCCAGCAGCGTGACTAGCGGATCAACAGATACGCAGTATTTT
TRBJ1-2 - - TRBV5-4 CASSWTDRANYGYTF TGTGCCAGCAGCTGGACAGATCGAGCTAACTATGGCTACACCTTC
TRBJ2-7 TRBD2 few TRBV11-2 CASSLDLTSGSYEQYF TGTGCCAGCAGCTTAGATCTAACTAGCGGATCCTACGAGCAGTACTTC
TRBJ1-3 - - TRBV4-2 CASSQEGPLGTGNTIYF TGTGCCAGCAGCCAAGAAGGTCCCCTTGGTACTGGAAACACCATATATTTT